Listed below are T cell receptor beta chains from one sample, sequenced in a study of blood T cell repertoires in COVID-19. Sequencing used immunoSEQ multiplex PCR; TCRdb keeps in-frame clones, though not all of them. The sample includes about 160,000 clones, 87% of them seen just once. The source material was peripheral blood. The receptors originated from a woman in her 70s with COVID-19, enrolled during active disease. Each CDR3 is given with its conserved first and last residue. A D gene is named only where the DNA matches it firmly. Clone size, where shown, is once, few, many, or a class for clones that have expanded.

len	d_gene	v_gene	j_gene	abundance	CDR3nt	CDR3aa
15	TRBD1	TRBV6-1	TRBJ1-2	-	TGTGCCAGCAGTGAAGCGGGACAGATGAAATATGGCTACACCTTC	CASSEAGQMKYGYTF
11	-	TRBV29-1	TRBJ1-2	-	TGCAGCGTTGTAGGGGGGGATGGCTACACCTTC	CSVVGGDGYTF
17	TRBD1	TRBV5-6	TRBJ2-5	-	TGTGCCAGCAGCCCCCCCTCTGGGACAGGACATCAAGAGACCCAGTACTTC	CASSPPSGTGHQETQYF
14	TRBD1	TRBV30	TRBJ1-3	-	TGTGCCTGCCCGGACAGGGCGGCTGGAAACACCATATATTTT	CACPDRAAGNTIYF
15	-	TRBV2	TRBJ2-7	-	TGTGCCAGCAGAGCTCGGGACATGGGGTCGGGTGAGCAGTACTTC	CASRARDMGSGEQYF
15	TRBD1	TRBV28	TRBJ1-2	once	TGTGCCAGCAGTTTACCCGACAGGGGGAATGGTGGCTACACCTTC	CASSLPDRGNGGYTF
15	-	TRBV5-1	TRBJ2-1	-	TGCGCCAGCAGCTTGAGTCAGGGCTCCTACAATGAGCAGTTCTTC	CASSLSQGSYNEQFF
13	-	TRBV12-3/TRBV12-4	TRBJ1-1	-	TGTGCCAGCAGCCTCGGTTTAGCCACTGAAGCTTTCTTT	CASSLGLATEAFF
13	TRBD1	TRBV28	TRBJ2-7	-	TGTGCCAGCAGACTACCAGGGACAGACGAGCAGTACTTC	CASRLPGTDEQYF
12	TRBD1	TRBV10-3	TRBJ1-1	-	TGTGCCATCAGTACAGGGGAAACTGAAGCTTTCTTT	CAISTGETEAFF
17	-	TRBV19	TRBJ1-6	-	TGTGCCAGTACCGGAGGGGAAGGTAGCTCCTATAATTCACCCCTCCACTTT	CASTGGEGSSYNSPLHF
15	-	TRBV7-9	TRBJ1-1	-	TGTGCCAGCAGCTTCTCGGACTTGAGGAACACTGAAGCTTTCTTT	CASSFSDLRNTEAFF
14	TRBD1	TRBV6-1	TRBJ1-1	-	TGTGCCAGCAGTGAATTCAGGGGGACTGCTGAAGCTTTCTTT	CASSEFRGTAEAFF
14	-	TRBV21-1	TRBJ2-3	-	TGTGCCAGCAGCATATTATCGCCGGGAGATACGCAGTATTTT	CASSILSPGDTQYF
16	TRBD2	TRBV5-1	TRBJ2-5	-	TGCGCCAGCAGCCGGACTAGCGGGGGGGCATGGGAGACCCAGTACTTC	CASSRTSGGAWETQYF
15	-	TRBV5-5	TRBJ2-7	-	TGTGCCAGCAGCTTATCCGTTAACAGGGCGTACGAGCAGTACTTC	CASSLSVNRAYEQYF
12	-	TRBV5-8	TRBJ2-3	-	TGTGCCAGCAGCTTGACTACAGATACGCAGTATTTT	CASSLTTDTQYF
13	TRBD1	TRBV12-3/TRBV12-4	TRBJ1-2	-	TGTGCCAGCAGCACTGACAGGGGCCATGGCTACACCTTC	CASSTDRGHGYTF
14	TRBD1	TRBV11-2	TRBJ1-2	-	TGTGCCAGCAGCTTAGGCCTGGTGGACAGGGAAAACAGATTC	CASSLGLVDRENRF
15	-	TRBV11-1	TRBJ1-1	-	TGTGCCAGCAGCTACCGGGACACCGGTGACGCTGAAGCTTTCTTT	CASSYRDTGDAEAFF
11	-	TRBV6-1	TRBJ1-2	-	TGTGCCAGCAGTGAATCGGGTGGCTACACCTTC	CASSESGGYTF
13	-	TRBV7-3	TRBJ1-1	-	TGTGCCAGCAGCCAAGGGGTAGGAACTGAAGCTTTCTTT	CASSQGVGTEAFF